This T cell receptor beta chain appears in the sequencing data of a study of CXCR4 blockade with PD-1 therapy in pancreatic cancer. General study findings and limits: Intratumoral clonality (mean 0.14) exceeded healthy blood (roughly 0.05) but did not track survival. More frequent amino acid clones had more nucleotide rearrangements, suggesting convergent selection.

Only in-frame clones appear in the TCRdb table, and some are missing; sequencing was by immunoSEQ multiplex PCR. Among approximately 17,000 clones, 55% to 85% were seen once, and the ten largest hold 5% to 6.5%. Looked up from germline, CDR1 is SQVTM and CDR2 is ANQGSEA. V was shortened by 5 bases and J by 4 bases, with 8 bases between the two germline ends. This CDR3 contains 12 residues. Details on this clone: What it binds is not known.

The V call is TRBV29-1, the J call TRBJ2-2; D call uncertain. The sample comprised tumor tissue. This TCR was recovered from a human donor with pancreatic ductal adenocarcinoma. The CDR3 loop is CSVLPGTGELFF. CDR3 nucleotides: TGCAGCGTTTTGCCGGGCACCGGGGAGCTGTTTTTT.